Listed below are T cell receptor beta chains from one sample, sequenced in a study of OX40 agonist ivuxolimab in advanced cancers. Some clones are missing from TCRdb's copy, which holds only in-frame ones; the method was immunoSEQ multiplex PCR. The profile covers 35,000 to 50,000 clones, with 65% to 85% appearing a single time and around 23% taken by the ten largest. Sample: CD4+ or CD8+ T cells sorted from blood, taken in a trial of the OX40 agonist ivuxolimab. All receptors derive from an adult with an advanced solid tumor such as melanoma, head and neck, liver or kidney cancer. Each CDR3 is given with its conserved first and last residue. The D gene is left open where the match is weak. Some rows mark clone size as missing; the rest say once, few, many or name a class of expanded clone.

D gene: NA
J gene: TRBJ2-5
clone size: NA
V gene: TRBV11-2
CDR3 DNA: TGTGCCAGCAGCTTAAACTACCCCAAGGAGACCCAGTACTTC
CDR3 protein: CASSLNYPKETQYF

D gene: TRBD2
J gene: TRBJ2-3
clone size: NA
V gene: TRBV4-3
CDR3 DNA: TGCGCCAGCAGCCAAGAAATAGCGGGAGCCCGCAGGGATACGCAGTATTTT
CDR3 protein: CASSQEIAGARRDTQYF

D gene: NA
J gene: TRBJ2-5
clone size: few
V gene: TRBV7-7
CDR3 DNA: TGTGCCAGCAGCTTAGTAAGCCTGGACCCAGGGAAGGAGACCCAGTACTTC
CDR3 protein: CASSLVSLDPGKETQYF

D gene: NA
J gene: TRBJ2-1
clone size: once
V gene: TRBV6-6
CDR3 DNA: TGTGCCAGCAATCGGGCTCCGGACAATGAGCAGTTCTTC
CDR3 protein: CASNRAPDNEQFF

D gene: TRBD2
J gene: TRBJ2-2
clone size: NA
V gene: TRBV10-3
CDR3 DNA: TGTGCCATCAGGCAGGCGGGAGGGACGACCGGGGAGCTGTTTTTT
CDR3 protein: CAIRQAGGTTGELFF

D gene: TRBD1
J gene: TRBJ2-5
clone size: once
V gene: TRBV4-1
CDR3 DNA: TGCGCCAGCAGCCAATACAGGGGGCGAGAAGAGACCCAGTACTTC
CDR3 protein: CASSQYRGREETQYF

D gene: NA
J gene: TRBJ2-3
clone size: few
V gene: TRBV19
CDR3 DNA: TGTGCCAGTAGTACACTAGGGATGAGGGATACGCAGTATTTT
CDR3 protein: CASSTLGMRDTQYF

D gene: TRBD2
J gene: TRBJ2-7
clone size: NA
V gene: TRBV19
CDR3 DNA: TGTGCCAGTAGTCCCAGGCCCAGCGGGAGGACCCTCTCCTACGAGCAGTACTTC
CDR3 protein: CASSPRPSGRTLSYEQYF

D gene: TRBD2
J gene: TRBJ2-1
clone size: NA
V gene: TRBV30
CDR3 DNA: TGTGCCTGGAACCTCGGGACTAGCGGGACTTATGAGCAGTTCTTC
CDR3 protein: CAWNLGTSGTYEQFF

D gene: NA
J gene: TRBJ2-2
clone size: NA
V gene: TRBV18
CDR3 DNA: TGTGCCAGCTCACTGGGGGACACCGGGGAGCTGTTTTTT
CDR3 protein: CASSLGDTGELFF

D gene: NA
J gene: TRBJ2-7
clone size: NA
V gene: TRBV2
CDR3 DNA: TGTGCCCGCAGCACACCGAGCTCCTACGAGCAGTACTTC
CDR3 protein: CARSTPSSYEQYF

D gene: NA
J gene: TRBJ1-5
clone size: NA
V gene: TRBV6-1
CDR3 DNA: TGTGCCAGCAGGAGGAGCCCTAAGCAGCCCCAGCATTTT
CDR3 protein: CASRRSPKQPQHF

D gene: NA
J gene: TRBJ2-3
clone size: once
V gene: TRBV27
CDR3 DNA: TGTGCCAGCAGTTTAGTGGTGACTAGCACAGATACGCAGTATTTT
CDR3 protein: CASSLVVTSTDTQYF

D gene: NA
J gene: TRBJ1-3
clone size: NA
V gene: TRBV15
CDR3 DNA: TGTGCCACCAGCAGAGATTGGGGGGGTTTTTTTGGAAACACCATATATTTT
CDR3 protein: CATSRDWGGFFGNTIYF

D gene: NA
J gene: TRBJ2-2
clone size: NA
V gene: TRBV6-6
CDR3 DNA: TGTGCCAGCAGTTACCCAAACACCGGGGAGCTGTTTTTT
CDR3 protein: CASSYPNTGELFF

D gene: TRBD1
J gene: TRBJ1-1
clone size: NA
V gene: TRBV11-1
CDR3 DNA: TGTGCCAGCAGCCCACGACAGGGGGCGAACACTGAAGCTTTCTTT
CDR3 protein: CASSPRQGANTEAFF

D gene: NA
J gene: TRBJ1-3
clone size: NA
V gene: TRBV4-3
CDR3 DNA: TGCGCCAGCAGCCAAGGACGGGACTCTGGAAACACCATATATTTT
CDR3 protein: CASSQGRDSGNTIYF

D gene: NA
J gene: TRBJ2-5
clone size: NA
V gene: TRBV19
CDR3 DNA: TGTGCCAGTGCTACGGGACCCTCTGGAACCCAGTACTTC
CDR3 protein: CASATGPSGTQYF

D gene: NA
J gene: TRBJ1-6
clone size: NA
V gene: TRBV27
CDR3 DNA: TGTGCCAGCAGTTTAGGGTCAGATTCACCCCTCCACTTT
CDR3 protein: CASSLGSDSPLHF

D gene: NA
J gene: TRBJ1-1
clone size: NA
V gene: TRBV18
CDR3 DNA: TGTGCCAGCTCACCCATGGGGAACACTGAAGCTTTCTTT
CDR3 protein: CASSPMGNTEAFF

D gene: NA
J gene: TRBJ2-7
clone size: NA
V gene: TRBV6-5
CDR3 DNA: TGTGCCAGCAGTCCCGTGGGGTCCTCCTACGAGCAGTACTTC
CDR3 protein: CASSPVGSSYEQYF

D gene: NA
J gene: TRBJ2-3
clone size: few
V gene: TRBV7-8
CDR3 DNA: TGTGCCAGCAGTCTGATGGGGGGTAGCACAGATACGCAGTATTTT
CDR3 protein: CASSLMGGSTDTQYF